Shown below are 30 T cell receptor beta chains from a single sample sequenced in a study of T cell repertoires in aging, cancer and after chemotherapy. TCR beta rearrangements were amplified from peripheral blood genomic DNA. A mixed TRB-A/B primer pool amplified rearranged TRB by multiplex touch-down PCR. TCRdb independently ran MiXCR on the multiplex PCR reads; one entry per CDR3 protein. The data contain about 8,500 distinct CDR3 sequences, about 41% of them singletons. The sample was blood. The receptors here all came from a human donor with a solid tumor.

This rearrangement joins TRBV15 to TRBJ2-3; 9 bases map to TRBD2. With 5 bases clipped from V and 2 bases from J, the junction kept 5 bases outside the gene matches. This CDR3 has 15 residues. CDR1 and CDR2 from the germline V gene are LNHNV and YYDKDF (reference sequence). The DNA of the CDR3 is TGTGCCACCAGCGCCAGACTAGCGGTCACAGATACGCAGTATTTT. Its protein product is CATSARLAVTDTQYF.

V and J are TRBV11-3 and TRBJ2-1; TRBD1 is a possible D gene (6 bases). The CDR3 length is 17 residues. Trimming took 5 bases from V and 0 from J, leaving 17 bases between them. Germline loops: CDR1 SGHNT, CDR2 YENEEA. Here the CDR3 DNA reads TGTGCCAGCAGCATATACAGGGCCCCAAGCTCCTACAATGAGCAGTTCTTC. It codes for CASSIYRAPSSYNEQFF. Full variable domain (missing parts from reference TRBV11-3 and TRBJ2-1): EAGVVQSPRYKIIEKKQPVAFWCNPISGHNTLYWYLQNLGQGPELLIRYENEEAVDDSQLPKDRFSAERLKGVDSTLKIQPAELGDSAVYLCASSIYRAPSSYNEQFFGPGTRLTVL.

This clonotype has only a few counts. This sequence joins TRBV6-1 and TRBJ1-5; D not certain. Trimming shortened V by 3 bases and J by 4 bases, and 7 bases separated the two germline ends. This CDR3 has 13 residues. Germline values: CDR1 MNHNS, CDR2 SASEGT. DNA of the CDR3: TGTGCCAGCAGTGATACTATAAATCAGCCCCAGCATTTT. The encoded protein is CASSDTINQPQHF.

This clonotype was observed a handful of times. The CDR3 carries no conserved terminal phenylalanine or tryptophan, so it likely arises from a read error. The DNA is omitted, as the CDR3 cannot be located on it reliably, and the CDR3 follows TCRdb's listing. This chain links TRBV6-4 with TRBJ1-1; TRBD1, as called in the table, went unchecked against the DNA. The CDR3 totals 15 residues, both ends included. CDR1 and CDR2 from the germline V gene are MRHNA and SNTAGT. Here the CDR3 reads CASSLERQGMNPSNL.

This clonotype showed up just a few times. The V gene is TRBV21-1, the J gene TRBJ2-5; the D call TRBD1 from the table was never checked on the DNA. TRBV21-1 is marked as a pseudogene. The CDR3 extends over 14 amino acids. This CDR3 reads CASSVGDSRETQYF. For the CDR3, the DNA is TGTGCCAGCAGCGTTGGGGACAGTCGGGAGACCCAGTACTTC.

This chain links TRBV15 with TRBJ1-1; D remains unclear. Germline values: CDR1 LNHNV, CDR2 YYDKDF (reference sequence). This CDR3 contains 15 residues. Trimming stripped 0 bases from V and 3 bases from J, with 11 bases between. The chain's CDR3 is CATSRERYDYTEAFF. Written as DNA, the CDR3 is TGTGCCACCAGCAGAGAACGGTACGACTACACTGAAGCTTTCTTT.

In this sample, this clonotype is medium-sized. The chain carries TRBV29-1 and TRBJ2-2; D gene uncertain. The germline V gene has CDR1 SQVTM and CDR2 ANQGSEA. Trimming cost V 5 bases and J 4 bases, with 8 bases left between them. The CDR3 is 12 amino acids. The CDR3 here is CSVLRFTGELFF. CDR3 DNA sequence: TGCAGCGTTTTAAGGTTCACCGGGGAGCTGTTTTTT.

This sequence joins TRBV11-3 and TRBJ2-7, with 9 bases that match TRBD1. This CDR3 is 14 amino acids long. CDR1 SGHNT and CDR2 YENEEA come from the germline V gene. J lost 4 bases, V lost 3 bases, and 4 bases had no gene match. CDR3 DNA sequence: TGTGCCAGCAGCTTGGGACAGGGCCCTTACGAGCAGTACTTC. Residues: CASSLGQGPYEQYF.

The gene calls are TRBV19 and TRBJ2-1, with 11 bases that match TRBD1. J lost 2 bases, V lost 4 bases, and 7 bases had no gene match. This CDR3 contains 17 residues. Germline CDR1 and CDR2: LNHDA and SQIVND (reference sequence). The CDR3 DNA is TGTGCCAGTAGTAGGGGCACGGGACAGGGGGCCTACAATGAGCAGTTCTTC. Translated, it gives CASSRGTGQGAYNEQFF.

The genes are TRBV19 and TRBJ1-5, with TRBD1 identical over 8 bases. CDR1 and CDR2 (germline): LNHDA, SQIVND (reference sequence). V dropped 7 bases and J dropped 4; count of bases not matched to a gene: 9. This CDR3 region has 15 residues. The CDR3 DNA follows: TGTGCCAGTACCGCGACAGGGGATGATAATCAGCCCCAGCATTTT. It is translated as CASTATGDDNQPQHF.

The chain uses TRBV6-1 and TRBJ2-7, with D possibly matching TRBD2 (6 bases). From germline, CDR1 is MNHNS and CDR2 SASEGT. The V end lost 6 bases, the J end lost 5 bases, and 17 bases lay between the germline ends. The CDR3 has 14 residues. The CDR3 loop reads CASRATTRIHEQYF. The DNA of the CDR3 is TGTGCCAGCAGGGCGACGACTAGGATCCACGAGCAGTACTTC.

The V and J genes are TRBV19 and TRBJ2-1, with D perhaps matching TRBD1 (5 bases). The V and J ends lost 5 bases and 3 bases respectively, with 17 bases between them. The CDR3 has 16 amino acids. The germline CDR1 and CDR2 sequences are LNHDA and SQIVND (reference sequence). The chain's CDR3 is CASSHYQGIIYNEQFF. CDR3 sequence (DNA): TGTGCCAGTAGTCATTACCAGGGAATCATCTACAATGAGCAGTTCTTC.

The rearrangement joins TRBV12-3 or TRBV12-4 to TRBJ2-1; TRBD2 aligns across 7 bases. The CDR3 length is 14 residues. Losses at the gene ends were 6 bases for V and 6 bases for J; bases not matched to a gene: 8. The CDR3 region is CASRPSGETNEQFF. The CDR3 nucleotides read TGTGCCAGCAGACCAAGCGGGGAGACCAATGAGCAGTTCTTC.

The chain uses TRBV19 and TRBJ2-7; the match to TRBD1 covers 7 bases. J lost 7 bases, V lost 6 bases, and 12 bases had no gene match. CDR3 length: 14 amino acids. Germline values: CDR1 LNHDA, CDR2 SQIVND (reference sequence). CDR3: CASRKGQSLGEQYF. CDR3 nucleotides: TGTGCCAGTAGGAAGGGACAGTCCTTGGGGGAGCAGTACTTC. Together with reference TRBV19 and TRBJ2-7, the CDR3 gives the full variable domain: DGGITQSPKYLFRKEGQNVTLSCEQNLNHDAMYWYRQDPGQGLRLIYYSQIVNDFQKGDIAEGYSVSREKKESFPLTVTSAQKNPTAFYLCASRKGQSLGEQYFGPGTRLTVT.

This rearrangement joins TRBV19 to TRBJ1-1; tentatively, D is TRBD1 (5 bases). CDR3 size: 13 residues. V was shortened by 5 bases and J by 8 bases, with 15 bases between the two germline ends. Germline CDR1 reads LNHDA; CDR2 reads SQIVND (reference sequence). The DNA for the CDR3 is TGTGCCAGTAGTGTAGCGTCTGAGGGGGAAGCTTTCTTT. Its protein is CASSVASEGEAFF.

This chain uses TRBV7-2 with TRBJ1-5, with D perhaps matching TRBD1 (5 bases). Germline-derived CDR1 and CDR2 are SGHTA and FQGNSA. This CDR3 has 15 residues. The ends were cut back, 5 bases at V and 6 bases at J, with 17 bases in the middle. Here the CDR3 DNA reads TGTGCCAGCAGCAACAAGCAGGGCCCCACTCAGCCCCAGCATTTT. This codes for CASSNKQGPTQPQHF.

This clonotype has only one observation. The rearrangement joins TRBV18 to TRBJ2-7, with 8 bases aligning to TRBD2. The germline V gene has CDR1 KGHSH and CDR2 LQKENI. Trimming at V came to 3 bases and at J to 3 bases, leaving 1 base not matched to a gene. CDR3 size: 13 residues. The CDR3 DNA follows: TGTGCCAGCTCACCTACTAGCGGCTACGAGCAGTACTTC. This codes for CASSPTSGYEQYF.

The genes are TRBV6-5 and TRBJ2-4; 9 bases are a match to TRBD2. The V segment lost 7 bases and the J segment 3 bases; nucleotides outside the gene matches: 7. The V gene's germline CDR1 is MNHEY and CDR2 SVGAGI. This CDR3 is 15 amino acids long. CDR3 sequence (DNA): TGTGCCAGCACGGTAGCGGGAGTTGGCAAAAACATTCAGTACTTC. Residues: CASTVAGVGKNIQYF.

This clonotype was found a few times. The chain uses TRBV29-1 and TRBJ1-1, with a weak D call TRBD1 (5 bases). V lost 4 bases to trimming and J lost 0 bases, with 15 bases between them. CDR1 is SQVTM and CDR2 is ANQGSEA in the germline V gene. The CDR3 is made up of 15 amino acids. The CDR3 DNA reads as TGCAGCGTTGGGCCAGGGTGGGGGATGAACACTGAAGCTTTCTTT. Translation: CSVGPGWGMNTEAFF.

This clonotype was observed a few times. V gene TRBV6-2 or TRBV6-3 combines with J gene TRBJ1-2; the D gene is possibly TRBD1 (5 bases). Germline V gives CDR1 MNHEY, CDR2 SVGEGT. V lost 8 bases to trimming and J lost 3 bases, with 10 bases between them. The CDR3 loop spans 12 amino acids. The CDR3: CASRQGDYGYTF. In nucleotides, the CDR3 is TGTGCCAGCCGCCAGGGTGACTATGGCTACACCTTC.

This rearrangement joins TRBV5-6 to TRBJ1-1, with D tentatively TRBD1 (6 bases). V was trimmed by 4 bases and J by 8 bases, leaving 12 bases between them. Per the germline V gene, CDR1 is SGHDT and CDR2 is YYEEEE. The CDR3 runs to 12 residues. The DNA for the CDR3 is TGTGCCAGCAGCCGTAACAGGGAAGAAGCTTTCTTT. Protein: CASSRNREEAFF.

This clonotype was picked up a small number of times. The rearrangement links TRBV11-3 to TRBJ2-3; D is undetermined. The V and J ends lost 4 bases and 5 bases respectively, with 10 bases between them. The germline CDR1 and CDR2 sequences are SGHNT and YENEEA. The length of the CDR3 is 13 residues. CDR3 DNA: TGTGCCAGCAGCTCTTCTGGAAGAGATACGCAGTATTTT. It yields the protein CASSSSGRDTQYF.

The table lists this clonotype with a few counts. The chain carries TRBV27 and TRBJ2-7; D possibly corresponds to TRBD1 (6 bases). The V end lost 5 bases, the J end lost 0 bases, and 11 bases lay between the germline ends. The CDR3 has 14 amino acids. Germline CDR1 is MNHEY and CDR2 is SMNVEV (reference sequence). The CDR3 spells CASSKQGPSYEQYF. The CDR3 bases are TGTGCCAGCAGTAAACAGGGCCCCTCCTACGAGCAGTACTTC.

This clonotype is medium-sized within its sample. The chain couples TRBV29-1 to TRBJ2-3, with a tentative D call TRBD2 (6 bases). CDR3 size: 14 residues. The germline CDR1 and CDR2 sequences are SQVTM and ANQGSEA. V lost 0 bases, J lost 0 bases, and 7 bases lay in between. The CDR3 spells CSVEESGSTDTQYF. In DNA, the CDR3 is TGCAGCGTTGAAGAAAGCGGGAGCACAGATACGCAGTATTTT.

This sequence joins TRBV5-6 and TRBJ2-1; TRBD1 matches 9 bases. The end of the DNA aligns better with TRBJ2-7, so the J call may be wrong. The CDR3 is 13 residues long. CDR1 is SGHDT and CDR2 is YYEEEE in the germline V gene. CDR3 loop: CASSGQGSGEQYF. The CDR3 nucleotides read TGTGCCAGCAGCGGACAGGGGTCTGGCGAGCAGTACTTC.

This chain joins TRBV11-3 and TRBJ2-2, with D unresolved. V gave up 3 bases and J gave up 1 base, with 9 bases separating them. Germline V gene lookup returns CDR1 SGHNT and CDR2 YENEEA. The CDR3 totals 15 residues. The CDR3 DNA reads TGTGCCAGCAGCTTGGCGGCCTTGAACACCGGGGAGCTGTTTTTT. Its translation: CASSLAALNTGELFF.

By frequency in the sample, this clonotype is medium-sized (0.01 to 0.1%). The chain couples TRBV29-1 to TRBJ2-3, with D perhaps given as TRBD1 or TRBD2 (6 bases each). The CDR3 has 12 residues. Germline V gives CDR1 SQVTM, CDR2 ANQGSEA. Trimming left V 1 base short and J 6 bases short, with 8 bases between. The CDR3 region has the DNA TGCAGCGTTGAAGGGGGGGCTGATACGCAGTATTTT. Its protein product is CSVEGGADTQYF.

This chain connects TRBV6-2 or TRBV6-3 to TRBJ2-7; 13 bases agree with TRBD2. The CDR3 runs to 16 residues. The germline V gene encodes CDR1 MNHEY and CDR2 SVGEGT. V lost 6 bases and J lost 0; bases outside the gene matches: 5. The CDR3 sequence: CASRPTSGRDSYEQYF. The CDR3 nucleotides are TGTGCCAGCAGGCCCACTAGCGGGAGGGACTCCTACGAGCAGTACTTC.

By frequency in the sample, this clonotype is medium-sized. The rearrangement links TRBV6-4 to TRBJ2-2; maybe TRBD2 (6 bases). The CDR3 totals 16 residues. Looked up from germline, CDR1 is MRHNA and CDR2 is SNTAGT. V was clipped by 0 bases and J by 7 bases, with 15 bases between them. The CDR3 DNA follows: TGTGCCAGCAGTGACTCCGCCGGGACTTCCAACGGGGAGCTGTTTTTT. Its protein product is CASSDSAGTSNGELFF.

Here the CDR3 DNA reads TGCAGCGTCGCCCGGGACAGGGCGCACACTGAAGCTTTCTTT. Translation gives CSVARDRAHTEAFF. The J gene is TRBJ1-1, the V gene TRBV29-1; TRBD1 matches 9 bases. The CDR3 consists of 14 residues. Germline V gene sequence: CDR1 SQVTM, CDR2 ANQGSEA. V lost 6 bases to trimming and J lost 3 bases; unmatched junction nucleotides: 8.